This T cell receptor beta chain was retrieved from a study of shared clonotypes between healthy human individuals (dated by TCRdb to the early 2020s). Broadly, across the study: A few men and two women, aged 18 to 49 years, made up the cohort. For each donor, CD4 naive and CD4 memory were each given three plates, CD8 naive was given two plates, and CD8 memory was given one plate. The study deeply sequenced blood TCR repertoires of roughly five healthy adults to estimate repertoire size and the extent of clonotype sharing between individuals. To increase sequencing depth and limit assay-specific biases, TCR repertoire library preparation and sequencing were carried out by different laboratories using diverse techniques. Each donor's leukapheresis produced roughly between roughly 0.85 and 9.5 billion PBMCs. General findings and caveats noted by the study authors: Only blood was sampled, and tissue TCR repertoires likely differ from those in blood. The genetic and exposure-history diversity represented was limited by the small number of donors. Pairwise subsampling indicated that sequencing depth was expected to affect the degree of clonotype sharing among donors. Sharing across four donors was observed for about 4.8% of naive CD4, 3% to 4% of naive CD8, 2.3% of memory CD4, and around 0.4% of memory CD8 clonotypes. Even with the large sequencing depth, rarefaction of the sorted-subset datasets indicated that sequencing was incomplete. Naive subsets generally had larger estimated clonotype richness than memory subsets did. Higher generation probabilities were observed for clonotypes shared by all four sorted-subset donors than for non-shared clonotypes.

Trimming takes 5 bases off V and 6 bases off J; junction bases not matched to a gene: 6. According to the germline V gene (reference sequence), CDR1 reads SEHNR and CDR2 reads FQNEAQ. Including cysteine and phenylalanine, the CDR3 has 13 amino acids. Of the read, only the CDR3 DNA is kept; its 39 bases are in frame from base 1. For this clone: Its antigen specificity is not known. Base-call qualities are not available, and no considerably larger clone is one nucleotide away.

Healthy HIV-negative adults with no recently reported acute infections or vaccinations were included as donors. All donors were Caucasian adults living in Nashville, Tennessee, USA. Magnetic negative selection was used to enrich CD4+ T cells, after which naive cells were positively selected on CD45RA and the negative fraction became the memory subset. After blood collection by leukapheresis, PBMCs were isolated using Ficoll-Histopaque density gradient centrifugation and then cryopreserved in the vapor phase of liquid nitrogen. Analytical flow cytometry was used to check the purity and quantity of each magnetically sorted T cell population. From each sorted fraction, genomic DNA was isolated and quantified by UV absorbance on a Nanodrop 2000c. Using the deep immunoSEQ assay, TCR CDR3 regions were amplified from genomic DNA by multiplex PCR. Extracted genomic DNA from each cell subset was distributed evenly across all wells of several immunoSEQ 96-well plates, and each plate was treated as a replicate. For sorted subsets, around 200 ng genomic DNA, equal to 30,000 to 35,000 T cell genomes, was loaded into each replicate PCR. The purified libraries were quantified using a Qubit 3.0 fluorometer, sized with a Bioanalyzer 2100, and then quantified again using the KAPA Library Quantification kit. Every immunoSEQ 96-well plate was sequenced on a dedicated single-read 150-cycle Illumina NextSeq 550 flow cell. Regarding the original processing steps: Because the immunoSEQ output included only junctional sequences and no quality scores, the filtering could not be the same as the filtering used for full-length reads. To assign V/J genes and CDR3, sequences were annotated using PyIR, a Python wrapper for IgBLAST v1.9, with IMGT germline references. Reads were removed for weak V/J assignments (E-value above 1e-6), missing CDR3, stop codons, out-of-frame junctions, or ambiguous translated residues. V3J clonotypes were defined as sequences sharing an identical inferred V gene, J gene, and CDR3 amino acid sequence. The percentage overlap between two repertoires was calculated by dividing the number of shared unique clonotypes by the size of the smaller repertoire. Three approaches were used to assess repertoire richness: RTK rarefaction, the Chao1 estimator, and Recon v2.1 estimates of unobserved clonotypes. Generation probabilities were computed with OLGA for all TCRbeta clonotypes obtained by the gDNA method from four donors. Not all clones reach the TCRdb copy of this immuneACCESS table, which keeps in-frame sequences only. Checked studies attribute under half of the gap to unresolved V genes and leave the rest unexplained. That table is the source of V, J and clone size, and D and trimming were worked out from the DNA. Here the sample has some 630,000 clones; roughly 78% occur a single time. 1.5% to 2% of the sample is held by the ten biggest clonotypes.

This receptor was identified in a woman aged 25 to 45 in good health. The chain is assembled from TRBV7-9 and TRBJ2-5; 7 central bases correspond to TRBD1. Source material: memory CD4+ T cells sorted from blood. Interpreted using the paper, the cell subset or site label stands for: CD45RA-negative fraction. The CDR3 reads as follows: CASSTPQGQTQYF. The sequenced DNA: TGTGCCAGCAGCACACCACAGGGGCAGACCCAGTACTTC.